This T cell receptor (beta chain) was documented in a study of regulatory and conventional T cells in RAG deficiency. Measured with immunoSEQ multiplex PCR; TCRdb has only the in-frame clones, and not every one. Here the sample spans roughly 7,100 clones, around nine tenths being singletons. J lost 4 bases, V lost 6 bases, and 12 bases had no gene match. The CDR3 has 18 amino acids. CDR1 is MDHEN and CDR2 is SYDVKM in the germline V gene. The sorted regulatory T cells were CD4+, CD25-high and CD127-low, with genomic DNA sequenced. The same data also went into a second study, on regulatory T cells. That source reports: Amplification used 52 TRBV primers and 13 TRBJ primers. Regulatory T cells showed the strongest V-J pair restriction and V/J gene skewing among patient repertoires.

V gene TRBV28 combines with J gene TRBJ2-7; 16 bases map to TRBD2. This TCR derives from a human donor in good health. Sequencing was carried out using CD127- CD25+ CD4+ Tregs sorted from blood. CDR3 loop: CASRPTGLAGGQGYEQYF. In DNA form, the CDR3 reads TGTGCCAGCAGGCCTACGGGACTAGCGGGGGGGCAGGGGTACGAGCAGTACTTC.